A single sample is the source of the 16 T cell receptor beta chains below, sequenced in a study of blood T cell repertoires in COVID-19. Sequencing was performed with immunoSEQ multiplex PCR; in TCRdb, only in-frame clones are kept and a portion is missing. The repertoire holds tens of thousands of clones, 80% to 95% seen once, with about 11% in the top ten. Sequencing was performed on peripheral blood. These receptor sequences come from a human donor in a cohort sampled during active COVID-19.

The J gene is TRBJ2-7, the V gene TRBV29-1; D may be TRBD1 (7 bases). Trimming pared 6 bases from V and 0 bases from J, leaving 9 bases between. CDR3 length equals 12 residues. The germline CDR1 and CDR2 sequences are SQVTM and ANQGSEA. CDR3 in amino acids: CSVRDSSYEQYF. Written as DNA, the CDR3 is TGCAGCGTGCGGGACAGCTCCTACGAGCAGTACTTC.

This rearrangement joins TRBV10-2 to TRBJ2-3, with D perhaps matching TRBD1 (6 bases). This CDR3 has 15 amino acids. CDR1 and CDR2 from the germline V gene are WSHSY and SAAADI. V was pared by 7 bases and J by 5 bases, with 19 bases between. CDR3 DNA: TGCGCCAGCAACACAGGGTTATGGAACTTAGATACGCAGTATTTT. It specifies CASNTGLWNLDTQYF.

The V call is TRBV7-9, the J call TRBJ2-7; D perhaps matches TRBD1 (6 bases). CDR3 length equals 12 residues. The V end lost 2 bases, the J end lost 6 bases, and 8 bases lay between the germline ends. Germline values: CDR1 SEHNR, CDR2 FQNEAQ (reference sequence). In nucleotides, the CDR3 is TGTGCCAGCAGCTTACCAGGGGCCGAGCAGTACTTC. Its protein is CASSLPGAEQYF.

This rearrangement joins TRBV28 to TRBJ1-3; D is unclear. This CDR3 has 16 residues. Trimming removed 3 bases from V and 4 bases from J, with 16 bases in between. Looked up from germline, CDR1 is MDHEN and CDR2 is SYDVKM. CDR3 loop: CASSLAGLRGGNTIYF. CDR3 in DNA: TGTGCCAGCAGTTTGGCAGGTTTGAGAGGGGGAAACACCATATATTTT.

The chain links TRBV28 to TRBJ1-1; 11 bases line up with TRBD1. Trimming cost V 11 bases and J 11 bases; bases outside gene matches: 10. This CDR3 has 12 residues. Germline V CDR1 and CDR2: MDHEN, SYDVKM. The CDR3 spells CASTGTGGKAFF. The CDR3 coding sequence is TGTGCCTCCACCGGGACAGGGGGTAAGGCTTTCTTT. Full variable domain (missing parts from reference TRBV28 and TRBJ1-1): DVKVTQSSRYLVKRTGEKVFLECVQDMDHENMFWYRQDPGLGLRLIYFSYDVKMKEKGDIPEGYSVSREKKERFSLILESASTNQTSMYLCASTGTGGKAFFGQGTRLTVV.

V and J are TRBV4-1 and TRBJ2-1, with D possibly being TRBD1 (6 bases). The CDR3 loop spans 18 amino acids. CDR1 and CDR2 (germline): MGHRA, YSYEKL. Trimming left V 2 bases short and J 2 bases short, with 19 bases between. As DNA, the CDR3 is TGCGCCAGCAGCCAAAATTCCCCCGGGACACTTACCTACAATGAGCAGTTCTTC. It specifies CASSQNSPGTLTYNEQFF.

This clone was picked up one time. The chain recombines TRBV18 with TRBJ1-1; TRBD1 matches at 7 bases. The germline gives CDR1 KGHSH, CDR2 LQKENI. The ends lost 6 bases at V and 4 bases at J; junction bases unmatched: 11. The CDR3 runs 15 residues. CDR3: CASSSAAGGSTEAFF. As DNA, the CDR3 is TGTGCCAGCTCCTCAGCGGCAGGGGGGAGCACTGAAGCTTTCTTT.

The rearrangement joins TRBV7-2 to TRBJ2-3; 9 nucleotides match TRBD2. With 5 bases clipped from V and 4 bases from J, the junction kept 10 bases outside the gene matches. This CDR3 is built from 16 residues. CDR1 is SGHTA and CDR2 is FQGNSA in the germline V gene. The CDR3 is CASSPIGRGGSDTQYF. Here the CDR3 DNA reads TGTGCCAGCAGCCCCATTGGGCGGGGGGGGTCAGATACGCAGTATTTT. The full variable domain, in which reference TRBV7-2 and TRBJ2-3 provide the parts outside the CDR3, is GAGVSQSPSNKVTEKGKDVELRCDPISGHTALYWYRQSLGQGLEFLIYFQGNSAPDKSGLPSDRFSAERTGGSVSTLTIQRTQQEDSAVYLCASSPIGRGGSDTQYFGPGTRLTVL.

The chain couples TRBV19 to TRBJ1-5, with TRBD1 as a possible D gene (6 bases). The V end was cut by 10 bases, the J end by 7 bases, with 14 bases between. The V gene's germline CDR1 is LNHDA and CDR2 SQIVND (reference sequence). The CDR3 totals 12 residues. CDR3 sequence reads: CATNHRAQPQHF. The DNA of the CDR3 is TGTGCCACTAACCACAGGGCGCAGCCCCAGCATTTT.

V usage is TRBV6-2 or TRBV6-3 and J usage is TRBJ1-5; the D is unclear. Deletions cut 4 bases from V and 2 bases from J, with 18 bases between. The CDR3 length is 17 residues. Germline V gives CDR1 MNHEY, CDR2 SVGEGT. DNA of the CDR3: TGTGCCAGCAGTTTACGGAGACCCCTTAATCGCAATCAGCCCCAGCATTTT. It translates to CASSLRRPLNRNQPQHF.

The chain uses TRBV2 and TRBJ1-5; 7 positions match TRBD1. With V trimmed by 6 bases and J by 7 bases, 9 bases remained unmatched. Germline V lookup: CDR1 SNHLY, CDR2 FYNNEI. The CDR3 is made up of 14 amino acids. Written as DNA, the CDR3 is TGTGCCAGCAGCCTCGACAGGGTGGAGCAGCCCCAGCATTTT. Its translation: CASSLDRVEQPQHF.

This clone was recorded only once. The chain joins TRBV9 to TRBJ1-2; the D gene is possibly TRBD1 (5 bases). The CDR3 totals 15 residues. The V gene lost 2 bases and the J gene lost 3 bases, with 14 bases spanning the gap. Germline CDR1 is SGDLS and CDR2 is YYNGEE. The CDR3 sequence is CASSVGREVDYGYTF. The CDR3 DNA reads TGTGCCAGCAGCGTCGGCAGGGAGGTAGACTATGGCTACACCTTC.

In DNA, the CDR3 is TGTGCCAGCAGTTTGGCAGGGAAAAACATTCAGTACTTC. It is translated as CASSLAGKNIQYF. This rearrangement joins TRBV12-3 or TRBV12-4 to TRBJ2-4, with a weak D call TRBD1 (5 bases). Trimming stripped 3 bases from V and 4 bases from J, with 7 bases between. CDR3 length: 13 amino acids.

CDR3 region: CAIVRGAVYGYTF. CDR3 sequence (DNA): TGCGCCATCGTCAGGGGAGCAGTTTATGGCTACACCTTC. The rearrangement links TRBV10-1 to TRBJ1-2; possible D gene TRBD1, 6 bases. CDR1 is WNHNN, CDR2 SYGVQD, per germline (reference sequence). The CDR3 extends over 13 amino acids. Trimming stripped 10 bases from V and 5 bases from J, with 17 bases between.

The chain uses TRBV18 and TRBJ1-6, with D uncertain. V lost 4 bases and J lost 9, with 7 bases in between. This CDR3 contains 12 residues. Germline CDR1 and CDR2: KGHSH and LQKENI. The CDR3 sequence is CASSLDFSPLHF. The CDR3 DNA sequence: TGTGCCAGCTCACTGGACTTTTCACCCCTCCACTTT. The full variable domain, in which reference TRBV18 and TRBJ1-6 provide the parts outside the CDR3, is NAGVMQNPRHLVRRRGQEARLRCSPMKGHSHVYWYRQLPEEGLKFMVYLQKENIIDESGMPKERFSAEFPKEGPSILRIQQVVRGDSAAYFCASSLDFSPLHFGNGTRLTVT.

The chain is built from TRBV4-1 and TRBJ2-3, with 8 nucleotides matching TRBD2. The V gene's germline CDR1 is MGHRA and CDR2 YSYEKL. This CDR3 comprises 18 residues. V lost 0 bases to trimming and J lost 3 bases; unmatched junction nucleotides: 11. DNA of the CDR3: TGCGCCAGCAGCCAAGATGGGGACCGGGGGGGCAATACAGATACGCAGTATTTT. Translation gives CASSQDGDRGGNTDTQYF.